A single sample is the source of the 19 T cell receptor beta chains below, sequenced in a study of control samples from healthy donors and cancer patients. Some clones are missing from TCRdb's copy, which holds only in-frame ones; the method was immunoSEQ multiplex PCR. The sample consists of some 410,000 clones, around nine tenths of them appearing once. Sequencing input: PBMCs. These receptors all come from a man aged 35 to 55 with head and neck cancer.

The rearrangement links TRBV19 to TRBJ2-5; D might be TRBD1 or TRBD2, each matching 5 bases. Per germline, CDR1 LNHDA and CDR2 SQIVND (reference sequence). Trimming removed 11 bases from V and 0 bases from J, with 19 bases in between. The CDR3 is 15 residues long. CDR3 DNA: TGTGCCGTTAAGGCCCGGGACGGAAACCAAGAGACCCAGTACTTC. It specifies CAVKARDGNQETQYF. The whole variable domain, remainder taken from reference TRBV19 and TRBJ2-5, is DGGITQSPKYLFRKEGQNVTLSCEQNLNHDAMYWYRQDPGQGLRLIYYSQIVNDFQKGDIAEGYSVSREKKESFPLTVTSAQKNPTAFYLCAVKARDGNQETQYFGPGTRLLVL.

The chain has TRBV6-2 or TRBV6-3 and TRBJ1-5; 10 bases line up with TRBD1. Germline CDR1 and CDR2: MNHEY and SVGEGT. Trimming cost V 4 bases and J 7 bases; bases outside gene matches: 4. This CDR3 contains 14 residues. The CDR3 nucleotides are TGTGCCAGCAGTTGGACAGGGGGGGGCCAGCCCCAGCATTTT. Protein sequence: CASSWTGGGQPQHF.

Here the CDR3 DNA reads TGTGCCAGCAGCCCGTTGACTAGCGGGGATTTTGGAGATACGCAGTATTTT. Translation gives CASSPLTSGDFGDTQYF. The rearrangement uses TRBV7-9 and TRBJ2-3, with 11 bases that match TRBD2. From germline, CDR1 is SEHNR and CDR2 FQNEAQ (reference sequence). CDR3 length: 17 amino acids. After removal of 5 bases from V and 5 bases from J, the junction contained 12 bases not matched to a gene.

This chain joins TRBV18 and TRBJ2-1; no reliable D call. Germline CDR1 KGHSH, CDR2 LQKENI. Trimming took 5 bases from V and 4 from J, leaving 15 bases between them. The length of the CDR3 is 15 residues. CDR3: CASSVASGGYNEQFF. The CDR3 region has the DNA TGTGCCAGCTCAGTTGCTTCGGGTGGATACAATGAGCAGTTCTTC.

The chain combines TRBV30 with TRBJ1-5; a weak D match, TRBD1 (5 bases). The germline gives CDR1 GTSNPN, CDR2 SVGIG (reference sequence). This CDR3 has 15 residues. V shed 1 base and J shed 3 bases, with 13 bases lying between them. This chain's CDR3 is CAWSAADIANQPQHF. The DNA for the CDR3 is TGTGCCTGGAGTGCTGCGGACATCGCCAATCAGCCCCAGCATTTT. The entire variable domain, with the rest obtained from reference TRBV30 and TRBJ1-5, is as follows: SQTIHQWPATLVQPVGSPLSLECTVEGTSNPNLYWYRQAAGRGLQLLFYSVGIGQISSEVPQNLSASRPQDRQFILSSKKLLLSDSGFYLCAWSAADIANQPQHFGDGTRLSIL.

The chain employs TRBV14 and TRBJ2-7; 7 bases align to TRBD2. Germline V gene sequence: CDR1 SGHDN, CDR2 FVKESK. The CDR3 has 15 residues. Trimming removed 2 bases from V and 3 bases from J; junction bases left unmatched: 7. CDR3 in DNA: TGTGCCAGCAGCCAAAATGATGGCGGGGGCTACGAGCAGTACTTC. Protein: CASSQNDGGGYEQYF.

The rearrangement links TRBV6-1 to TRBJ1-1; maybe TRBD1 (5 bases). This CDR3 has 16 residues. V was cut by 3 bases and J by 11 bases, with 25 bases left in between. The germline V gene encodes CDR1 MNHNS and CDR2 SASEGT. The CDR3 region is CASSDRSLAGAMVAFF. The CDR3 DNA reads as TGTGCCAGCAGTGATAGGTCGTTGGCCGGGGCCATGGTCGCTTTCTTT.

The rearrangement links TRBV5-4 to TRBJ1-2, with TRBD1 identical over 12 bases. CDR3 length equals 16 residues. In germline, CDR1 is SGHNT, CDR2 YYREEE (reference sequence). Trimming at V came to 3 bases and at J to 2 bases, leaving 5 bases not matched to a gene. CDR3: CASSSRDRGPNYGYTF. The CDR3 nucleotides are TGTGCCAGCAGCTCCCGGGACAGGGGGCCGAACTATGGCTACACCTTC.

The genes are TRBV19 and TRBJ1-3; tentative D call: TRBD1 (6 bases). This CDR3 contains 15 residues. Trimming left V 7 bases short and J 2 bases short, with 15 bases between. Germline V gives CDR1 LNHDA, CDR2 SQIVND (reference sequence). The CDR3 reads CASTHKGVPGNTIYF. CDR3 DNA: TGTGCCAGTACCCACAAGGGGGTCCCTGGAAACACCATATATTTT. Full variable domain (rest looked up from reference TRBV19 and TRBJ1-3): DGGITQSPKYLFRKEGQNVTLSCEQNLNHDAMYWYRQDPGQGLRLIYYSQIVNDFQKGDIAEGYSVSREKKESFPLTVTSAQKNPTAFYLCASTHKGVPGNTIYFGEGSWLTVV.

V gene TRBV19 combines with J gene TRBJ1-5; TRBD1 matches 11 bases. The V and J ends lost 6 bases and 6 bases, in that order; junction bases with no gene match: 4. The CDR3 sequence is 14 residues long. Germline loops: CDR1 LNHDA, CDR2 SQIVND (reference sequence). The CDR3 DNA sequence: TGTGCCAGTAGCGGACAGGGGGCTATTCAGCCCCAGCATTTT. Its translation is CASSGQGAIQPQHF.

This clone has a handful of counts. The CDR3 bases are TGTGCCAGCAGCTTGGAACAGGCCCAGCCCCAGCATTTT. Amino acid sequence: CASSLEQAQPQHF. The V gene is TRBV7-9, the J gene TRBJ1-5, with D possibly TRBD1 on 5 matching bases. The CDR3 runs to 13 residues. From germline, CDR1 is SEHNR and CDR2 FQNEAQ (reference sequence). V gave up 3 bases and J gave up 7 bases, with 10 bases separating them.

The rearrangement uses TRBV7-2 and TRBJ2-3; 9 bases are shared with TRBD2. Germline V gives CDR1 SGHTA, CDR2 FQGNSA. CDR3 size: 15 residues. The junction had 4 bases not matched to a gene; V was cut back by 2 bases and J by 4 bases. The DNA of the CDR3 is TGTGCCAGCAGCTTACGCGGGAGGGAGCCAGATACGCAGTATTTT. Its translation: CASSLRGREPDTQYF.

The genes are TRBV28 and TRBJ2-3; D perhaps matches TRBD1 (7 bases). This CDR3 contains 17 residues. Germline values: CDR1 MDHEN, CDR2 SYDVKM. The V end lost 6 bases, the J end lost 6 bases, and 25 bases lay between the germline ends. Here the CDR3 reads CASRNGQWGRGDDTQYF. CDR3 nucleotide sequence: TGTGCCAGCAGGAATGGGCAATGGGGCAGGGGGGATGATACGCAGTATTTT.

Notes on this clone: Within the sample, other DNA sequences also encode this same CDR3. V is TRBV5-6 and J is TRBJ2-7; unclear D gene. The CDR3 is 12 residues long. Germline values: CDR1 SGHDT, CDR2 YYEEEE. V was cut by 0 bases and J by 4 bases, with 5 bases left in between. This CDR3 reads CASSLEGYEQYF. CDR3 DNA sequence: TGTGCCAGCAGCTTGGAGGGATACGAGCAGTACTTC. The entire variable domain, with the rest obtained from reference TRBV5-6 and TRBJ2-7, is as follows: DAGVTQSPTHLIKTRGQQVTLRCSPKSGHDTVSWYQQALGQGPQFIFQYYEEEERQRGNFPDRFSGHQFPNYSSELNVNALLLGDSALYLCASSLEGYEQYFGPGTRLTVT.

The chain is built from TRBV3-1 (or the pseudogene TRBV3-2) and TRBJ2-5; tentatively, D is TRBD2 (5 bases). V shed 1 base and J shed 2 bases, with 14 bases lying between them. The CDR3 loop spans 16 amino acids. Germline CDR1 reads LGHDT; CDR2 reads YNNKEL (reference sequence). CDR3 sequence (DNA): TGTGCCAGCAGCCAAGTAAAAGTTGGCGGGCAAGAGACCCAGTACTTC. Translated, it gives CASSQVKVGGQETQYF.

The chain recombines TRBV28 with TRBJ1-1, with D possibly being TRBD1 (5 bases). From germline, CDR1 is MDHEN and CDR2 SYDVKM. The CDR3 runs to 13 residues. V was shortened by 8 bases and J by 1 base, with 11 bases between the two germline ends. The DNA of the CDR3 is TGTGCCAGCGGGGGATTCCGGAACACTGAAGCTTTCTTT. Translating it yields CASGGFRNTEAFF.

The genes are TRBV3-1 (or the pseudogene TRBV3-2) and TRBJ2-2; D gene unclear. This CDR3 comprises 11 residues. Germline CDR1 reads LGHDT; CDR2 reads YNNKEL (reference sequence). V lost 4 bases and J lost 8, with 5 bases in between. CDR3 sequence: CASSRKGELFF. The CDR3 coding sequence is TGTGCCAGCAGCCGGAAGGGGGAGCTGTTTTTT.

This chain's CDR3 is CASSPSVTEGSEQFF. The CDR3 coding sequence is TGTGCCAGCAGCCCTTCCGTTACTGAGGGGAGCGAGCAGTTCTTC. This chain links TRBV7-2 with TRBJ2-1, with D possibly being TRBD1 or TRBD2 (5 bases each). This CDR3 spans 15 amino acids. Germline lookup yields CDR1 SGHTA and CDR2 FQGNSA. V lost 5 bases, J lost 10 bases, and 21 bases lay in between.

CDR3 protein: CASSLGGGETQYF. CDR3 coding DNA: TGTGCCAGCAGTTTAGGGGGAGGTGAGACCCAGTACTTC. J is TRBJ2-5 and V is TRBV12-3 or TRBV12-4; D perhaps matches TRBD2 (6 bases). V lost 1 base to trimming and J lost 5 bases, with 8 bases between them. The CDR3 covers 13 residues.